The rows below give T cell receptor beta chains drawn from one sample of a study of monozygotic twins with inflammatory bowel disease. No DNA is given; TCRdb re-called the 5' RACE reads and lists each CDR3 protein once. This sample contains around 400,000 distinct CDR3 sequences. Sequenced sample: blood. Receptors were obtained from a human donor with ulcerative colitis or Crohn's disease, or a healthy co-twin of an affected twin (not recorded which). The CDR3 runs from the conserved cysteine through the conserved F or W. The order of the fields is J gene, V gene, CDR3 protein.

j_gene: TRBJ2-3
v_gene: TRBV3-1
CDR3aa: CASSLGHTDTQYF

j_gene: TRBJ2-7
v_gene: TRBV20-1
CDR3aa: CSASRLADYEQYF

j_gene: TRBJ2-7
v_gene: TRBV27
CDR3aa: CASSSGLRYEQYF

j_gene: TRBJ1-2
v_gene: TRBV2
CDR3aa: CASSSQGVGGYTF

j_gene: TRBJ2-5
v_gene: TRBV7-9
CDR3aa: CASSLEVRGGETQYF

j_gene: TRBJ2-3
v_gene: TRBV29-1
CDR3aa: CSVEDLTGRGDTQYF

j_gene: TRBJ2-7
v_gene: TRBV7-3
CDR3aa: CASRSDGGYEQYF

j_gene: TRBJ2-2
v_gene: TRBV25-1
CDR3aa: CATATSENTGELFF

j_gene: TRBJ2-2
v_gene: TRBV6-5
CDR3aa: CASSSRGRGDTGELFF

j_gene: TRBJ2-3
v_gene: TRBV20-1
CDR3aa: CSATRGRTSTDTQYF

j_gene: TRBJ1-5
v_gene: TRBV20-1
CDR3aa: CSARVSSNQPQHF

j_gene: TRBJ2-7
v_gene: TRBV12-3/TRBV12-4
CDR3aa: CASRSGGGQGSYEQYF

j_gene: TRBJ2-1
v_gene: TRBV4-3
CDR3aa: CASSPKLAHEQFF

j_gene: TRBJ1-2
v_gene: TRBV5-4
CDR3aa: CASRLTGANYGYTF

j_gene: TRBJ1-5
v_gene: TRBV15
CDR3aa: CATSRVDSNQPQHF

j_gene: TRBJ1-3
v_gene: TRBV6-1
CDR3aa: CASSGTPFSGNTIYF

j_gene: TRBJ2-1
v_gene: TRBV30
CDR3aa: CAWTRGAGEQFF

j_gene: TRBJ1-2
v_gene: TRBV28
CDR3aa: CASSLYRTDGYTF

j_gene: TRBJ2-5
v_gene: TRBV9
CDR3aa: CASSATDRGRGGTQYF

j_gene: TRBJ2-1
v_gene: TRBV5-4
CDR3aa: CASQPRDTYYNEQFF

j_gene: TRBJ1-4
v_gene: TRBV6-5
CDR3aa: CASSYSPVRREEKLFF

j_gene: TRBJ2-3
v_gene: TRBV6-5
CDR3aa: CASSYVGGRSSTDTQYF

j_gene: TRBJ2-5
v_gene: TRBV5-1
CDR3aa: CASSLGDRIHQETQYF

j_gene: TRBJ2-7
v_gene: TRBV11-2
CDR3aa: CASSTRTVAAYEQYF

j_gene: TRBJ1-4
v_gene: TRBV3-1
CDR3aa: CASSTPAKEKLFF

j_gene: TRBJ2-3
v_gene: TRBV5-4
CDR3aa: CASSVGLAGENTQYF

j_gene: TRBJ2-1
v_gene: TRBV12-3/TRBV12-4
CDR3aa: CASASAGHNEQFF